These T cell receptor beta chains were read from a single sample in a study of post-analysis software for immune sequencing data. TCRdb reprocessed the PCR reads with MiXCR, giving one entry per CDR3 protein. The repertoire has approximately 690,000 distinct CDR3 sequences, 59% of them found once; the top ten carry roughly 10%. The specimen sequenced was blood. These receptors were obtained from a girl aged 2 to 10 with multiple sclerosis. Both conserved end residues are part of each CDR3. The order of the fields is V gene, clone size, J gene, D gene, CDR3 DNA, CDR3 protein. The D gene is left open where the match is weak. Clone size is given for some rows only: seen once, a few or many times, or a class if the clone is expanded.

TRBV20-1	.	TRBJ2-1	.	TGCAGTGCTAGAGAAGGGGCCACCCTTGGTGAGCAGTTCTTC	CSAREGATLGEQFF
TRBV25-1	.	TRBJ2-1	TRBD2	TGTGCCAGCAGTGACCCGGGGGGGCCTAGGAATGAGCAGTTCTTC	CASSDPGGPRNEQFF
TRBV7-2	once	TRBJ2-3	.	TGTGCCAGCAGCCTTCATCGAGATACGCAGTATTTT	CASSLHRDTQYF
TRBV14	.	TRBJ1-2	.	TGTGCCAGCAGCCAAGATCCGAGGAACACTAACTATGGCTACACCTTC	CASSQDPRNTNYGYTF
TRBV6-1	few	TRBJ2-1	TRBD2	TGTGCCAGCAGTAAAGACCGAAGACTAGCGGGAATCGACTACAATGAGCAGTTCTTC	CASSKDRRLAGIDYNEQFF
TRBV20-1	.	TRBJ2-1	.	TGCAGTGCTTTAGAGCCGAGAAGGCACAATGAGCAGTTCTTC	CSALEPRRHNEQFF
TRBV10-2	.	TRBJ2-7	TRBD1	TGCGCCAGCAGGAACACAGGGGCGGCCTACGAGCAGTACTTC	CASRNTGAAYEQYF
TRBV12-3/TRBV12-4	.	TRBJ1-2	TRBD1	TGTGCCAGCAGTTTGGGGACAGGGATTGGCTACACCTTC	CASSLGTGIGYTF
TRBV11-3	.	TRBJ2-1	.	TGTGCCAGCAGCTTAGATCAAACAGCCTACAATGAGCAGTTCTTC	CASSLDQTAYNEQFF
TRBV9	.	TRBJ2-1	TRBD2	TGTGCCAGCAGCGTAATGGGGGGGGGTGGGGACAATGAGCAGTTCTTC	CASSVMGGGGDNEQFF
TRBV20-1	few	TRBJ1-2	.	TGCAGTGCTAGCTTCCGGGCTAGCAACTATGGCTACACCTTC	CSASFRASNYGYTF
TRBV15	.	TRBJ2-5	TRBD2	TGTGCCACCAGCAGAGTGCCTACTAGCGGAGAGCAGTACTTC	CATSRVPTSGEQYF
TRBV3-1	.	TRBJ2-4	.	TGTGCCAGCAGCGCAGGGGGTCGGGAGCAGTACTTC	CASSAGGREQYF
TRBV9	few	TRBJ2-1	.	TGTGCCAGCAGCGTAATGGCTAGCGAAAAAGAGCAGTTCTTC	CASSVMASEKEQFF
TRBV11-2	few	TRBJ1-2	.	TGTGCCAGCAGCTTAGTACTGACAGCCAACTATGGCTACACCTTC	CASSLVLTANYGYTF
TRBV10-3	.	TRBJ2-7	TRBD2	TGTGCCATCAGGGGACTAGCGGGGTTCGAGCAGTACTTC	CAIRGLAGFEQYF
TRBV20-1	.	TRBJ1-1	.	TGCGGTGCTAGAGGCCCTCTGTGGAACACTGAAGCTTTCTTT	CGARGPLWNTEAFF
TRBV6-2/TRBV6-3	.	TRBJ2-7	TRBD1	TGTGCCACCTCACGGACAGGGGGCTACTACGAGCAGTACTTC	CATSRTGGYYEQYF
TRBV12-3/TRBV12-4	few	TRBJ1-2	TRBD1	TGTGCCAGCAGTCTCATCGGACAGGGGGCTTTCTATGGCTACACCTTC	CASSLIGQGAFYGYTF
TRBV6-5	.	TRBJ2-7	.	TGTGCCAGCAGGTGGACAGCCGATCTCTCCTACGAGCAGTACTTC	CASRWTADLSYEQYF
TRBV14	.	TRBJ2-5	.	TGTGCCAGCAGCCAAGAGATTCGGCGGTCATTCCAAGAGACCCAGTACTTC	CASSQEIRRSFQETQYF
TRBV3-1	few	TRBJ2-7	TRBD2	TGTGCCAGCAGCCGGACTAGCGTGCACGAGCGGTACTTC	CASSRTSVHERYF
TRBV15	.	TRBJ2-1	.	TGTGCCACCAGCAGAGAGAGTGCGCAGGAGCAGTTCTTC	CATSRESAQEQFF
TRBV7-6	.	TRBJ1-1	TRBD1	TGTGCCAGCAGCTTAGTTGGCAGGGGGCTAGGGGGCACTGAAGCTTTCTTT	CASSLVGRGLGGTEAFF
TRBV7-3	.	TRBJ2-7	.	TGTGCCAGCAGCTCGGGACTCCTTTTCTCCGAGCAGTACTTC	CASSSGLLFSEQYF
TRBV6-2/TRBV6-3	.	TRBJ2-3	.	TGTGCCAGCAGTTACCCTCCTGTCGGACGGGGACCCACAGATACGCAGTATTTT	CASSYPPVGRGPTDTQYF